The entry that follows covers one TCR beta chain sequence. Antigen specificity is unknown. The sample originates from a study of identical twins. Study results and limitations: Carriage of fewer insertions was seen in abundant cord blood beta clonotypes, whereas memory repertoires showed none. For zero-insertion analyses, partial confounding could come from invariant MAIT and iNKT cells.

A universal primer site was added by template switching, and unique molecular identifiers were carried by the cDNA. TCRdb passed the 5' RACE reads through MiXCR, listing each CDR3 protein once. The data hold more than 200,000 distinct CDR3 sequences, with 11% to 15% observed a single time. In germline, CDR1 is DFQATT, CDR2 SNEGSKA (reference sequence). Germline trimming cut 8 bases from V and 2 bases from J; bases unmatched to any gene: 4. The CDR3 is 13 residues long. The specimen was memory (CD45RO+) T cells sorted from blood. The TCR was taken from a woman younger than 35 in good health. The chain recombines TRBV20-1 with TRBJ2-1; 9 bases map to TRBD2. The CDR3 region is CSIRLAAYNEQFF. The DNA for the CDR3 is TGCAGTATTAGACTAGCGGCCTACAATGAGCAGTTCTTC.